This T cell receptor beta chain is drawn from a study of shared clonotypes between healthy human individuals. Findings of the study overall: The sampled material consisted only of blood, and tissue repertoires are likely to differ. Depth was large, yet rarefaction showed that sorted-subset sequencing was incomplete.

Profiling relied on immunoSEQ multiplex PCR, and the TCRdb table lists in-frame clones only, not all of them. The sample records about 680,000 clones, about three quarters being singletons. Trimming took off 3 bases at V and 0 bases at J, with 9 bases between the two ends. The CDR3 consists of 15 residues. Germline CDR1 and CDR2: MDHEN and SYDVKM. This clone turned up a few times. Its antigen is currently unknown. The donor cohort consisted entirely of Caucasian adults residing in Nashville, Tennessee. The sample was memory CD4+ T cells sorted from blood. Stated subset: CD45RA-negative fraction. This sequence joins TRBV28 and TRBJ1-3; D gene ambiguous. This TCR was sampled from a woman aged 25-40 years in good health. The CDR3 bases are TGTGCCAGCAGTTTTTGGGGAAGCTCTGGAAACACCATATATTTT. As protein: CASSFWGSSGNTIYF.